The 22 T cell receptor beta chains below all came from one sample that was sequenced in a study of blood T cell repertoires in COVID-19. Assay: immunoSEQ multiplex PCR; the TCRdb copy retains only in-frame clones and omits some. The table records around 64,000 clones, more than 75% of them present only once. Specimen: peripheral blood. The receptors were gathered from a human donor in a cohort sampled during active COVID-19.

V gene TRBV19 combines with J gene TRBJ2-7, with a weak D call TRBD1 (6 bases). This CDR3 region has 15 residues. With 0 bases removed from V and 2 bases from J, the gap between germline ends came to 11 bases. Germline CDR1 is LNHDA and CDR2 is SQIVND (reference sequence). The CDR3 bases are TGTGCCAGTAGTATAGATGGGACACCAACCTACGAGCAGTACTTC. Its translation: CASSIDGTPTYEQYF.

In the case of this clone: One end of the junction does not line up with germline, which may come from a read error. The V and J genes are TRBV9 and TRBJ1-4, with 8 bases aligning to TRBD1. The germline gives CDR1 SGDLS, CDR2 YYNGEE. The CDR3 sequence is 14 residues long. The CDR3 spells CASSSGTGSLGDGF. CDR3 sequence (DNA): TGTGCCAGCAGCTCCGGGACAGGATCCCTCGGGGACGGTTTT.

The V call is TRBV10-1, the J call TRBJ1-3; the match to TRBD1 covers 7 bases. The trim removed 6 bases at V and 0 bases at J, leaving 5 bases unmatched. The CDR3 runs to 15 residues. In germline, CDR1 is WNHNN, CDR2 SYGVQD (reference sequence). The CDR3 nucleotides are TGCGCCAGCAGCTCCGGGACAGTCTCTGGAAACACCATATATTTT. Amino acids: CASSSGTVSGNTIYF.

CDR3 bases: TGTGCCAGCAGCCCCCATGGCGGCGGCTACACCTTC. Residues: CASSPHGGGYTF. V usage is TRBV27 and J usage is TRBJ1-2; D unresolved. Trimming removed 6 bases from V and 8 bases from J, with 13 bases in between. CDR1 and CDR2 (germline): MNHEY, SMNVEV (reference sequence). The CDR3 length is 12 residues.

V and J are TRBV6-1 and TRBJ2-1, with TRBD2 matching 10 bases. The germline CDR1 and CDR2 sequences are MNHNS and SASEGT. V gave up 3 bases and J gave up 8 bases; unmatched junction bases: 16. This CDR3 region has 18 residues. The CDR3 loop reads CASSERGPSGSRPHEQFF. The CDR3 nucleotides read TGTGCCAGCAGTGAGCGAGGGCCTAGCGGGAGTCGTCCCCATGAGCAGTTCTTC.

CDR3 DNA sequence: TGTGCCAGCAGCTTAAACGGGAAGGGCACAGATACGCAGTATTTT. It encodes CASSLNGKGTDTQYF. The chain has TRBV7-3 and TRBJ2-3, with D possibly being TRBD2 (5 bases). Germline V gene data show CDR1 as SGHTA and CDR2 as FQGTGA. The CDR3 totals 15 residues. Trimming removed 1 base at V and 1 base at J, with 9 bases between.

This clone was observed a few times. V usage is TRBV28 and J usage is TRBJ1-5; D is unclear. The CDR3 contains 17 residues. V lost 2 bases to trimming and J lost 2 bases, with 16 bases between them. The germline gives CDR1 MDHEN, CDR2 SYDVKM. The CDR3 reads CASSLRQRSRGNQPQHF. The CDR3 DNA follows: TGTGCCAGCAGTTTAAGGCAGAGGTCCCGGGGCAATCAGCCCCAGCATTTT.

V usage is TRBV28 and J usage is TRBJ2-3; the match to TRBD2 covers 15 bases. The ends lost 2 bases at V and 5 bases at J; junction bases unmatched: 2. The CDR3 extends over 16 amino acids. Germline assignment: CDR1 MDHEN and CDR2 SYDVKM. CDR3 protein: CASSLGLAGGQDTQYF. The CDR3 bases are TGTGCCAGCAGTTTAGGACTAGCGGGAGGGCAAGATACGCAGTATTTT. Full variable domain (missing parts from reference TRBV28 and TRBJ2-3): DVKVTQSSRYLVKRTGEKVFLECVQDMDHENMFWYRQDPGLGLRLIYFSYDVKMKEKGDIPEGYSVSREKKERFSLILESASTNQTSMYLCASSLGLAGGQDTQYFGPGTRLTVL.

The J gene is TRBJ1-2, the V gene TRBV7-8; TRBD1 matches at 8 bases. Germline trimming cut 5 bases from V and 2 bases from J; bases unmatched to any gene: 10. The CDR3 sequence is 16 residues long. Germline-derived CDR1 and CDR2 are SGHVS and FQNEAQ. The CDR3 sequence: CASSLLGQGGNYGYTF. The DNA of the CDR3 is TGTGCCAGCAGCCTATTAGGACAGGGAGGGAACTATGGCTACACCTTC.

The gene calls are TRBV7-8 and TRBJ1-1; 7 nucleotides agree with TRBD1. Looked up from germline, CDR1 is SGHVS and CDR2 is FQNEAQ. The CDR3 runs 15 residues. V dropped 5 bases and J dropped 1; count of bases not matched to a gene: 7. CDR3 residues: CASSPGDRANTEAFF. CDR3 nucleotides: TGTGCCAGCAGCCCAGGCGACAGGGCGAACACTGAAGCTTTCTTT.

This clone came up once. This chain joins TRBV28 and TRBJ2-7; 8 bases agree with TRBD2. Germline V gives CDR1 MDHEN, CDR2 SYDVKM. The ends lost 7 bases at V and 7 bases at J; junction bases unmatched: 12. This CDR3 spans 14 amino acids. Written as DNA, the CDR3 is TGTGCCAGCAAACTAGCGGCTGGGTGGGGGGAGCAGTACTTC. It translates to CASKLAAGWGEQYF.

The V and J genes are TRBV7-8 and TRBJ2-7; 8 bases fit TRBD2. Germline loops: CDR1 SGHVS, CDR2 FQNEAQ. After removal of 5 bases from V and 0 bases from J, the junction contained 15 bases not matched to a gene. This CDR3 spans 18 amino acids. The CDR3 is CASSPELGRGRLSYEQYF. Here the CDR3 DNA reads TGTGCCAGCAGCCCTGAACTGGGGCGCGGGAGGCTCTCCTACGAGCAGTACTTC.

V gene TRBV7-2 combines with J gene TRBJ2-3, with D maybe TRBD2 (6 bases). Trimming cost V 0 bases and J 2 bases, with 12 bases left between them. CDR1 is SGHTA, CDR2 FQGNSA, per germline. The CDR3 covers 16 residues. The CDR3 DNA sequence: TGTGCCAGCAGCTTAGCTACTAGCCAGTTCACAGATACGCAGTATTTT. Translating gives CASSLATSQFTDTQYF.

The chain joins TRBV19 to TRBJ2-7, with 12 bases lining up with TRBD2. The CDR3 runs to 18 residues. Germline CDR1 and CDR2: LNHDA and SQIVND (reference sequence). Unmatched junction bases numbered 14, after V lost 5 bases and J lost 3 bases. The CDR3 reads CASSSKTSGSYQGYEQYF. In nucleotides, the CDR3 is TGTGCCAGTAGTTCAAAGACTAGCGGGAGTTATCAGGGCTACGAGCAGTACTTC.

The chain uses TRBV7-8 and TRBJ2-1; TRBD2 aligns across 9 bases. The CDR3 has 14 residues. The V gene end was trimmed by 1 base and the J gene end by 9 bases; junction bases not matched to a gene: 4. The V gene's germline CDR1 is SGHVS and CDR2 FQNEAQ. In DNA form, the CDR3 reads TGTGCCAGCAGCTTAGAAAATAGCGGGAGTGAGCAGTTCTTC. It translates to CASSLENSGSEQFF.

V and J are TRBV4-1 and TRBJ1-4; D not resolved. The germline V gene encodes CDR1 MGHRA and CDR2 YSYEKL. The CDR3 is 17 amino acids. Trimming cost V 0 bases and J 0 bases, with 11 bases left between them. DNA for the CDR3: TGCGCCAGCAGCCAAGAAGGAGGAAGGGCAACTAATGAAAAACTGTTTTTT. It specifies CASSQEGGRATNEKLFF.

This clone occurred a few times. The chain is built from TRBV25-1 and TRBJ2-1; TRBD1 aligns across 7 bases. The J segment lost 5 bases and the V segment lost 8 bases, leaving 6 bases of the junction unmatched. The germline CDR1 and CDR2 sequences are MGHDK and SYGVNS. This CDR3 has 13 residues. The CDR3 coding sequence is TGTGCCAGCGGTACAGGGGTCCACAATGAGCAGTTCTTC. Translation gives CASGTGVHNEQFF.

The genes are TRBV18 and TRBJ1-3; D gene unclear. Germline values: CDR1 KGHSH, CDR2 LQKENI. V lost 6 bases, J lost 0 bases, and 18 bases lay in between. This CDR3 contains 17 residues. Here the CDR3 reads CASSPNPGGSSGNTIYF. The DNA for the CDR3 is TGTGCCAGCTCTCCAAACCCAGGCGGGAGCTCTGGAAACACCATATATTTT.

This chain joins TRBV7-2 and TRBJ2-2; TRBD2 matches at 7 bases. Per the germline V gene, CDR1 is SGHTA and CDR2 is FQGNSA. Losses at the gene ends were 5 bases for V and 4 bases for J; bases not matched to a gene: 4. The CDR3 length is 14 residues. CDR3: CASSITSATGELFF. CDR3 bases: TGTGCCAGCAGCATAACTAGCGCCACCGGGGAGCTGTTTTTT.

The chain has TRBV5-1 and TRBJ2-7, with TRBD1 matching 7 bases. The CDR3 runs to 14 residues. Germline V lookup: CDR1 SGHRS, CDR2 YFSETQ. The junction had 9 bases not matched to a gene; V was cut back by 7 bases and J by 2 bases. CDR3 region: CASGPSTGPYEQYF. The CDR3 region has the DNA TGCGCCAGCGGGCCGTCGACAGGGCCCTACGAGCAGTACTTC. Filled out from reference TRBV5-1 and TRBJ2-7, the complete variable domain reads KAGVTQTPRYLIKTRGQQVTLSCSPISGHRSVSWYQQTPGQGLQFLFEYFSETQRNKGNFPGRFSGRQFSNSRSEMNVSTLELGDSALYLCASGPSTGPYEQYFGPGTRLTVT.

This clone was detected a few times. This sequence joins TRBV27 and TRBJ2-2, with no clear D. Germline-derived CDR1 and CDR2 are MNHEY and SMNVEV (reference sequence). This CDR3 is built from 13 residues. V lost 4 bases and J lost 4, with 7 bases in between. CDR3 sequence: CASSSMSTGELFF. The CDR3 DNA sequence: TGTGCCAGCAGTTCGATGAGCACCGGGGAGCTGTTTTTT.

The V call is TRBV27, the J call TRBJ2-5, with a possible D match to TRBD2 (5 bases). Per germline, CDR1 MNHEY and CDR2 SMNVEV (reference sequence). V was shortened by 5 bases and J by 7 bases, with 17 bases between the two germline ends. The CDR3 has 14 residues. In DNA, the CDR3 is TGTGCCAGCAGTAAAACGGACTCGGCTCGGACCCAGTACTTC. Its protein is CASSKTDSARTQYF.